Sequencing of this T cell receptor (beta chain) was carried out in a study of cytomegalovirus exposure and HLA in healthy donors. Study summary: Samples from HLA-typed donors yielded about 85 million unique TCRs in an early data release.

PCR used 60 Vbeta primers and 13 Jbeta primers. The method was immunoSEQ multiplex PCR; TCRdb's version includes in-frame clones alone and lacks a portion of them. The table shows just over 95,000 clones, with just under 80% occurring only once. Study conclusions and caveats: TCR beta sequences reportedly predicted the HLA-A and HLA-B alleles of most subjects accurately. There was a cluster of highly shared sequence variants that was likely a sequencing artifact.

From germline, CDR1 is MDHEN and CDR2 SYDVKM. V was clipped by 3 bases and J by 6 bases; unmatched bases: 9. This CDR3 comprises 15 residues. Concerning this clone: Antigen specificity is unknown.

V usage is TRBV28 and J usage is TRBJ2-3, with 7 bases lining up with TRBD2. The sample consisted of PBMCs. This clonotype was obtained from a woman in her forties in good health and CMV-seropositive. The CDR3 sequence: CASSFGGSGRDTQYF. CDR3 nucleotide sequence: TGTGCCAGCAGTTTTGGCGGGAGCGGTAGGGATACGCAGTATTTT.